These 31 T cell receptor beta chains originate from one sample sequenced in a study of cytomegalovirus exposure and HLA in healthy donors. The PCR was carried out with 60 Vbeta primers and 13 Jbeta primers. Libraries were prepared by immunoSEQ multiplex PCR; TCRdb keeps only in-frame clonotypes and omits some of them. Counted here are about 120,000 clones, less than 10% occurring once; the ten biggest clones make up 5% to 6.5%. Sequenced material: PBMCs. The receptors derive from a woman in her thirties or forties in good health and CMV-seropositive.

The gene calls are TRBV7-9 and TRBJ2-5, with 7 bases that match TRBD2. V shed 1 base and J 6 bases; nucleotides not matched to a gene: 8. The V gene's germline CDR1 is SEHNR and CDR2 FQNEAQ (reference sequence). The CDR3 is made up of 15 amino acids. Here the CDR3 reads CASSLVRGVLQTQYF. The CDR3 nucleotides read TGTGCCAGCAGCTTAGTTCGGGGGGTATTGCAGACCCAGTACTTC.

This clone was observed a handful of times. The V call is TRBV6-6, the J call TRBJ2-7; D is possibly TRBD1 (6 bases). V shed 6 bases and J shed 3 bases, with 12 bases lying between them. Germline lookup yields CDR1 MNHNY and CDR2 SVGAGI (reference sequence). This CDR3 contains 13 residues. The CDR3 region has the DNA TGTGCCAGCAGCGACAGGCCAGACTACGAGCAGTACTTC. Translating it yields CASSDRPDYEQYF.

V and J are TRBV19 and TRBJ1-4; 11 bases fit TRBD1. Trimming took 6 bases from V and 7 from J; bases not matched to a gene: 10. Per the germline V gene, CDR1 is LNHDA and CDR2 is SQIVND (reference sequence). The CDR3 covers 16 residues. The CDR3 protein is CASRSRDRGLIEKLFF. For the CDR3, the DNA is TGTGCCAGTAGGTCCCGGGACAGGGGGTTAATTGAAAAACTGTTTTTT.

The chain carries TRBV4-1 and TRBJ2-7, with 8 bases fitting TRBD1. Germline assignment: CDR1 MGHRA and CDR2 YSYEKL. V lost 3 bases to trimming and J lost 0 bases; unmatched junction nucleotides: 4. The CDR3 contains 15 residues. The CDR3 region is CASSQRQGPSYEQYF. The CDR3 DNA reads TGCGCCAGCAGCCAGAGACAGGGGCCCTCCTACGAGCAGTACTTC.

This rearrangement joins TRBV6-5 to TRBJ1-1, with D uncertain. The V end lost 0 bases, the J end lost 11 bases, and 16 bases lay between the germline ends. The CDR3 sequence is 14 residues long. Germline-derived CDR1 and CDR2 are MNHEY and SVGAGI. Written as DNA, the CDR3 is TGTGCCAGCAGTTACTCCCCGGGAAGAGAGATGGCTTTCTTT. As protein: CASSYSPGREMAFF.

This chain links TRBV5-1 with TRBJ2-7, with TRBD2 as a possible D gene (6 bases). Germline-derived CDR1 and CDR2 are SGHRS and YFSETQ. The CDR3 has 15 residues. V was pared by 1 base and J by 6 bases, with 17 bases between. In DNA, the CDR3 is TGCGCCAGCAGCTTGCTCGGGAGCGTGGGGGTCGAGCAGTACTTC. Translated, it gives CASSLLGSVGVEQYF.

This clone was seen a handful of times. Here the CDR3 reads CASSLRSGGTEAFF. CDR3 coding DNA: TGTGCCAGCAGCTTACGGTCAGGGGGCACTGAAGCTTTCTTT. This sequence joins TRBV7-9 and TRBJ1-1; 7 bases line up with TRBD1. The V gene's germline CDR1 is SEHNR and CDR2 FQNEAQ (reference sequence). J gave up 4 bases and V 2 bases, and 4 bases lay outside the gene matches. This CDR3 is built from 14 residues.

This clone was picked up a small number of times. V gene TRBV9 combines with J gene TRBJ1-1; maybe TRBD1 (5 bases). The CDR3 contains 13 residues. CDR1 SGDLS and CDR2 YYNGEE come from the germline V gene. The V and J ends lost 2 bases and 1 base respectively, with 6 bases between them. CDR3 amino acids: CASSVQGNTEAFF. Written as DNA, the CDR3 is TGTGCCAGCAGCGTCCAGGGGAACACTGAAGCTTTCTTT.

V and J are TRBV4-1 and TRBJ2-3; possible D gene TRBD1, 5 bases. The germline V gene has CDR1 MGHRA and CDR2 YSYEKL. The CDR3 consists of 15 residues. Between the trimmed V and J ends, which lost 2 bases and 0 bases, there was a span of 9 bases. Here the CDR3 reads CASSQQGPSTDTQYF. The CDR3 nucleotides read TGCGCCAGCAGCCAACAGGGCCCTAGCACAGATACGCAGTATTTT.

The chain uses TRBV6-1 and TRBJ1-6; maybe TRBD1 (5 bases). The CDR3 is made up of 13 amino acids. The V end was cut by 8 bases, the J end by 8 bases, with 13 bases between. Germline V gene sequence: CDR1 MNHNS, CDR2 SASEGT. The CDR3 is CASLPDSYSPLHF. As DNA, the CDR3 is TGTGCCAGCCTTCCTGACAGTTATTCACCCCTCCACTTT.

This clone has only a few counts. The chain joins TRBV6-1 to TRBJ1-2; 7 bases align to TRBD1. The CDR3 has 18 residues. Per germline, CDR1 MNHNS and CDR2 SASEGT. V lost 0 bases, J lost 8 bases, and 18 bases stayed unmatched. CDR3 DNA: TGTGCCAGCAGTGAAGCGGGAGACAGGGTGTCGTTGATTAACGGCTACACCTTC. This codes for CASSEAGDRVSLINGYTF.

This clone was picked up a small number of times. The chain recombines TRBV6-1 with TRBJ2-3; a weak D match, TRBD2 (5 bases). The CDR3 contains 15 residues. Trimming removed 5 bases from V and 4 bases from J, with 16 bases in between. Germline CDR1 and CDR2: MNHNS and SASEGT. The CDR3 reads CASSFRGEIADTQYF. The CDR3 bases are TGTGCCAGCAGTTTTCGGGGAGAAATTGCAGATACGCAGTATTTT.

This clone was found a few times. This rearrangement joins TRBV5-6 to TRBJ1-4; TRBD1 might be the D (5 bases). Trimming cost V 4 bases and J 2 bases, with 9 bases left between them. Per the germline V gene, CDR1 is SGHDT and CDR2 is YYEEEE. The CDR3 is 14 amino acids. CDR3 sequence (DNA): TGTGCCAGCAGCAGGGGTGCGACTAATGAAAAACTGTTTTTT. Protein sequence: CASSRGATNEKLFF.

This chain connects TRBV7-6 to TRBJ2-7; D remains unclear. This CDR3 spans 12 amino acids. Germline V gives CDR1 SGHVS, CDR2 FNYEAQ. The V gene lost 5 bases and the J gene lost 4 bases, with 9 bases spanning the gap. The CDR3 coding sequence is TGTGCCAGCAGCCAAGCCGGGTACGAGCAGTACTTC. Translating gives CASSQAGYEQYF. The entire variable domain, with the rest obtained from reference TRBV7-6 and TRBJ2-7, is as follows: GAGVSQSPRYKVTKRGQDVALRCDPISGHVSLYWYRQALGQGPEFLTYFNYEAQQDKSGLPNDRFSAERPEGSISTLTIQRTEQRDSAMYRCASSQAGYEQYFGPGTRLTVT.

J is TRBJ1-5 and V is TRBV7-9, with 10 bases that match TRBD1. This CDR3 comprises 15 residues. Trimming cost V 5 bases and J 4 bases; bases outside gene matches: 5. From germline, CDR1 is SEHNR and CDR2 FQNEAQ (reference sequence). The chain's CDR3 is CASSRDRGRNQPQHF. Written as DNA, the CDR3 is TGTGCCAGCAGCCGCGACAGGGGGCGAAATCAGCCCCAGCATTTT. The variable domain in full, with the rest retrieved from reference TRBV7-9 and TRBJ1-5, is DTGVSQNPRHKITKRGQNVTFRCDPISEHNRLYWYRQTLGQGPEFLTYFQNEAQLEKSRLLSDRFSAERPKGSFSTLEIQRTEQGDSAMYLCASSRDRGRNQPQHFGDGTRLSIL.

The rearrangement links TRBV7-2 to TRBJ1-3; no definite D call. The CDR3 has 13 amino acids. Germline loops: CDR1 SGHTA, CDR2 FQGNSA. The V end was cut by 3 bases, the J end by 8 bases, with 11 bases between. CDR3 DNA: TGTGCCAGCAGCTTCCGGTTCGATTACACCATATATTTT. Amino acids: CASSFRFDYTIYF.

This clone was seen a few times. This sequence joins TRBV6-5 and TRBJ2-5, with D maybe TRBD2 (6 bases). The CDR3 is made up of 13 amino acids. Per germline, CDR1 MNHEY and CDR2 SVGAGI. V was pared by 8 bases and J by 11 bases, with 21 bases between. The CDR3 DNA follows: TGTGCCAGCTGTACCGGGACTTCTCAGGAGCAGTACTTC. Translation: CASCTGTSQEQYF.

The rearrangement uses TRBV9 and TRBJ2-2; D not resolved. This CDR3 spans 15 amino acids. Germline assignment: CDR1 SGDLS and CDR2 YYNGEE. Trimming removed 0 bases at V and 0 bases at J, with 6 bases between. The chain's CDR3 is CASSVEIANTGELFF. CDR3 sequence (DNA): TGTGCCAGCAGCGTAGAAATCGCGAACACCGGGGAGCTGTTTTTT.

The genes are TRBV15 and TRBJ1-1, with TRBD1 matching 7 bases. CDR1 and CDR2 from the germline V gene are LNHNV and YYDKDF (reference sequence). J was trimmed by 3 bases and V by 3 bases; bases with no gene match: 1. The CDR3 has 13 amino acids. CDR3 nucleotide sequence: TGTGCCACCAGCAGGCAGGGGGACACTGAAGCTTTCTTT. Translated: CATSRQGDTEAFF.

This chain links TRBV28 with TRBJ1-2; unclear D gene. Trimming shortened V by 5 bases and J by 6 bases, and 10 bases separated the two germline ends. This CDR3 contains 12 residues. Germline CDR1 reads MDHEN; CDR2 reads SYDVKM. The CDR3, as DNA: TGTGCCAGCAGTGCCGGAAGCGATGGCTACACCTTC. Translation: CASSAGSDGYTF.

This clone was counted only a few times. DNA of the CDR3: TGTGCCAGCAGCCAGTGGTCGGCAGGACAGCTCTACGAGCAGTACTTC. Its protein is CASSQWSAGQLYEQYF. The chain links TRBV14 to TRBJ2-7, with a tentative D call TRBD1 (6 bases). The V gene's germline CDR1 is SGHDN and CDR2 FVKESK. The CDR3 has 16 residues. Trimming shortened V by 3 bases and J by 3 bases, and 18 bases separated the two germline ends. The whole variable domain, filled in from reference TRBV14 and TRBJ2-7, reads EAGVTQFPSHSVIEKGQTVTLRCDPISGHDNLYWYRRVMGKEIKFLLHFVKESKQDESGMPNNRFLAERTGGTYSTLKVQPAELEDSGVYFCASSQWSAGQLYEQYFGPGTRLTVT.

This clone appeared a few times. The rearrangement links TRBV4-1 to TRBJ1-5; unclear D gene. The CDR3 covers 14 residues. The V gene lost 1 base and the J gene lost 9 bases, with 13 bases spanning the gap. Looked up from germline, CDR1 is MGHRA and CDR2 is YSYEKL. CDR3 sequence reads: CASSQVGPYRPQHF. The CDR3 nucleotides read TGCGCCAGCAGCCAAGTGGGCCCGTATCGGCCCCAGCATTTT.

This clone was found a few times. The chain is built from TRBV28 and TRBJ1-1, with D possibly TRBD1 on 5 matching bases. The CDR3 covers 17 residues. Germline V gene sequence: CDR1 MDHEN, CDR2 SYDVKM. V was clipped by 6 bases and J by 3 bases, with 23 bases between them. CDR3 sequence reads: CASSRSFSMAGDTEAFF. The CDR3 coding sequence is TGTGCCAGCAGCCGTTCTTTTTCGATGGCGGGGGACACTGAAGCTTTCTTT. Drawing the rest from reference TRBV28 and TRBJ1-1, the complete variable domain is DVKVTQSSRYLVKRTGEKVFLECVQDMDHENMFWYRQDPGLGLRLIYFSYDVKMKEKGDIPEGYSVSREKKERFSLILESASTNQTSMYLCASSRSFSMAGDTEAFFGQGTRLTVV.

The chain has TRBV11-2 and TRBJ2-1; 10 bases are shared with TRBD1. V lost 4 bases and J lost 6; bases outside the gene matches: 9. There are 16 residues in the CDR3. Looked up from germline, CDR1 is SGHAT and CDR2 is FQNNGV. Here the CDR3 reads CASSSPGTGESNEQFF. The CDR3 DNA is TGTGCCAGCAGCTCCCCCGGGACAGGGGAATCCAATGAGCAGTTCTTC.

This chain joins TRBV18 and TRBJ1-1; 8 bases are a match to TRBD1. The CDR3 runs to 15 residues. Trimming took 3 bases from V and 4 from J; bases not matched to a gene: 7. From germline, CDR1 is KGHSH and CDR2 LQKENI. The CDR3 loop is CASSPLTTGGTEAFF. As DNA, the CDR3 is TGTGCCAGCTCACCCCTTACTACAGGGGGCACTGAAGCTTTCTTT.

This chain connects TRBV7-6 to TRBJ1-1; TRBD1 aligns across 9 bases. From germline, CDR1 is SGHVS and CDR2 FNYEAQ. The CDR3 is 17 amino acids. The V segment lost 5 bases and the J segment 0 bases; nucleotides outside the gene matches: 10. This CDR3 reads CASSRGTGRPMNTEAFF. CDR3 in DNA: TGTGCCAGCAGCCGGGGGACAGGGAGGCCGATGAACACTGAAGCTTTCTTT.

CDR3 bases: TGTGCCAGCAGTGACCTGCAGGGGCCGAATGAAAAACTGTTTTTT. It codes for CASSDLQGPNEKLFF. V and J are TRBV2 and TRBJ1-4; D might be TRBD1 (6 bases). In germline, CDR1 is SNHLY, CDR2 FYNNEI. V dropped 3 bases and J dropped 5 bases, with 13 bases sitting between them. The length of the CDR3 is 15 residues.

This clone has more than one count but fewer than ten. The chain couples TRBV11-1 to TRBJ1-4; D is uncertain. Per germline, CDR1 SGHAT and CDR2 FQDESV (reference sequence). This CDR3 comprises 11 residues. Trimming took 4 bases from V and 8 from J, leaving 5 bases between them. CDR3 nucleotides: TGTGCCAGCAGCTCCACAGAAAAACTGTTTTTT. It yields the protein CASSSTEKLFF.

V usage is TRBV6-6 and J usage is TRBJ1-5; TRBD1 is a possible D gene (5 bases). V was clipped by 3 bases and J by 7 bases, with 10 bases between them. The germline V gene has CDR1 MNHNY and CDR2 SVGAGI (reference sequence). This CDR3 spans 13 amino acids. CDR3 bases: TGTGCCAGCAGTTATGGGAAGGGGCAGCCCCAGCATTTT. It is translated as CASSYGKGQPQHF.

The CDR3 region has the DNA TGTGCCACAGGGACAGGGACCATCTCGTATGGCTACACCTTC. Its translation: CATGTGTISYGYTF. The chain combines TRBV6-1 with TRBJ1-2, with 9 bases aligning to TRBD1. Trimming cost V 10 bases and J 5 bases; bases outside gene matches: 11. Germline-derived CDR1 and CDR2 are MNHNS and SASEGT. The CDR3 is 14 amino acids.

The chain carries TRBV4-2 and TRBJ2-2; 7 nucleotides match TRBD1. Germline CDR1 is LGHNA and CDR2 is YNFKEQ. The CDR3 has 17 residues. Losses at the gene ends were 4 bases for V and 5 bases for J; bases not matched to a gene: 13. The CDR3 region has the DNA TGTGCCAGCAGCCCAGCTCAGGGGGTGTCGGGAACCGGGGAGCTGTTTTTT. Translation: CASSPAQGVSGTGELFF.